This TCR beta chain comes out of a study of OX40 agonist ivuxolimab in advanced cancers. Looking at the study overall: Hepatocellular carcinoma, melanoma, renal cell or head and neck cancer was diagnosed in the dose-escalation patients.

Germline V gene sequence: CDR1 SGHTA, CDR2 FQGNSA. This CDR3 is built from 14 residues. V was shortened by 4 bases and J by 3 bases, with 12 bases between the two germline ends. Profiling relied on immunoSEQ multiplex PCR, and the TCRdb table lists in-frame clones only, not all of them. The sample holds about 150,000 clones; 90% to 95% are singletons and the top ten take 0.31%. The chain uses TRBV7-2 and TRBJ1-2, with D uncertain. The sample was CD4+ or CD8+ T cells sorted from blood, taken in a trial of the OX40 agonist ivuxolimab. The sequence derives from an adult with an advanced solid tumor such as melanoma, head and neck, liver or kidney cancer. The CDR3 DNA reads as TGTGCCAGCAGCTGGGCCGTTGAGGACTATGGCTACACCTTC. Its translation is CASSWAVEDYGYTF.